This paragraph covers one T cell receptor beta chain sequence. Its antigen is not known. The assay was immunoSEQ multiplex PCR, and TCRdb's table has in-frame clones only and misses some. The sample lists 800,000 to 1,200,000 clones, 78% seen once, with approximately 0.5% in the top ten. These data belong to a study of shared clonotypes between healthy human individuals. General study results and limits: A handful of donors showed sharing of around 5% of naive CD4 clonotypes.

The germline gives CDR1 SNHLY, CDR2 FYNNEI. Trimming shortened V by 6 bases and J by 9 bases, and 20 bases separated the two germline ends. CDR3 length: 15 residues. The rearrangement links TRBV2 to TRBJ1-4, with D unresolved. The sequence came from a young man in good health. Some clones in this sample may be carry-over from other donors' samples. Sequences were obtained from memory CD4+ T cells from PBMCs. Described subset: CD45RA-negative fraction. CDR3 in amino acids: CASRDSRSEFKKLFF. The CDR3 region has the DNA TGTGCCAGCAGGGACTCGAGGTCAGAGTTCAAAAAACTGTTTTTT. Using reference TRBV2 and TRBJ1-4 for the parts outside the CDR3, the full variable domain is EPEVTQTPSHQVTQMGQEVILRCVPISNHLYFYWYRQILGQKVEFLVSFYNNEISEKSEIFDDQFSVERPDGSNFTLKIRSTKLEDSAMYFCASRDSRSEFKKLFFGSGTQLSVL.